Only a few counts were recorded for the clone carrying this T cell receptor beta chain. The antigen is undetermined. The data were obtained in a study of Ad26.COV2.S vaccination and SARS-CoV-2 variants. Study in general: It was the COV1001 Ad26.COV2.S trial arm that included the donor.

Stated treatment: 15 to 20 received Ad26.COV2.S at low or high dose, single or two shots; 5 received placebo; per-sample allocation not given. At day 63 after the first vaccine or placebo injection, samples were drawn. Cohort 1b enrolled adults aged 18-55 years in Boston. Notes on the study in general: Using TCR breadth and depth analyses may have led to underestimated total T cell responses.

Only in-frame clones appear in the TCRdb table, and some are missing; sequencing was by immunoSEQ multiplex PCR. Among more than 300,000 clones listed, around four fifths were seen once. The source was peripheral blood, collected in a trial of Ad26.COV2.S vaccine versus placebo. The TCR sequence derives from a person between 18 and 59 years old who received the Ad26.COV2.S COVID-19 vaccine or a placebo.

The CDR3 coding sequence is TGTGCCAGCAGTCCTCTTGGTCCGCCGACTAGCACAGATACGCAGTATTTT. Translation: CASSPLGPPTSTDTQYF. This chain links TRBV2 with TRBJ2-3; no clear D. Trimming cost V 5 bases and J 0 bases, with 18 bases left between them. Germline CDR1 SNHLY, CDR2 FYNNEI. The CDR3 is 17 residues long.